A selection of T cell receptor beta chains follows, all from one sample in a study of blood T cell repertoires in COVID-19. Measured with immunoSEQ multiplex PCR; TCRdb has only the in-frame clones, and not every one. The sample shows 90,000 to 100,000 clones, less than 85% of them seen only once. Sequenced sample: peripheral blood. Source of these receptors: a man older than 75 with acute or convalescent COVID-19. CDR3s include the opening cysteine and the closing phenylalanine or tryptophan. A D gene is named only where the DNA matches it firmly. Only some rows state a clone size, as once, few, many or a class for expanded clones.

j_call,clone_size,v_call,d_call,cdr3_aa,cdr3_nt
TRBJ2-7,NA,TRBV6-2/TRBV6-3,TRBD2,CASSYGLAGGEQYF,TGTGCCAGCAGTTACGGACTAGCGGGAGGCGAGCAGTACTTC
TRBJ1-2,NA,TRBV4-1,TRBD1,CASSLPGTVYGYTF,TGCGCCAGCAGCCTCCCCGGGACAGTATATGGCTACACCTTC
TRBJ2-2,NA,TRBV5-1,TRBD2,CASSHFSGSEISGELFF,TGCGCCAGCAGCCACTTTAGCGGGAGTGAAATATCCGGGGAGCTGTTTTTT
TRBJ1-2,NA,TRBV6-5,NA,CASSYRLGGYTF,TGTGCCAGCAGTTACCGACTGGGTGGCTACACCTTC
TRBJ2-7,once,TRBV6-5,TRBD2,CAGSTSGSIYEQYF,TGTGCCGGATCCACTAGCGGGAGTATCTACGAGCAGTACTTC
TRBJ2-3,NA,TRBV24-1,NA,CATSDFGPNADTQYF,TGTGCCACCAGTGATTTTGGGCCCAACGCAGATACGCAGTATTTT
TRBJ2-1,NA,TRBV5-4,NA,CASSKLAPNEQFF,TGTGCCAGCAGCAAACTAGCCCCCAATGAGCAGTTCTTC
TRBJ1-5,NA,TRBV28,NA,CASTSGNQPQHF,TGTGCCAGCACCTCCGGTAATCAGCCCCAGCATTTT
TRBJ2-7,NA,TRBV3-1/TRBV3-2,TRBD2,CASSQGLVYEQYF,TGTGCCAGCAGCCAGGGACTAGTCTACGAGCAGTACTTC
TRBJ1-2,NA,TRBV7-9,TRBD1,CASSLGQGAVYGYTF,TGTGCCAGCAGCCTGGGACAGGGGGCGGTCTATGGCTACACCTTC
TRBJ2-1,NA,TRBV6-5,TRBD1,CASRIMGQTYNEQFF,TGTGCCAGCCGAATCATGGGACAGACTTACAATGAGCAGTTCTTC
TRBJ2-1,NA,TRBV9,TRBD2,CASSVRDYLFAEQFF,TGTGCCAGCAGCGTCCGGGACTACCTCTTTGCTGAGCAGTTCTTC
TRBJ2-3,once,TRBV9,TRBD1,CASSAKTGTPDTQYF,TGTGCCAGCAGCGCGAAGACAGGGACGCCAGATACGCAGTATTTT
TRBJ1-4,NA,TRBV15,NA,CATSSPGQAMEKLFF,TGTGCCACCAGCAGTCCGGGACAAGCCATGGAAAAACTGTTTTTT
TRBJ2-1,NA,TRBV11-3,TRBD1,CASSWGDRSYNEQFF,TGTGCCAGCAGCTGGGGGGACAGGTCTTACAATGAGCAGTTCTTC
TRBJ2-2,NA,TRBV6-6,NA,CASSSTDTGELFF,TGTGCCAGCAGTTCAACGGACACCGGGGAGCTGTTTTTT
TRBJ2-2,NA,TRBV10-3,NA,CAISDLFGIVGGELFF,TGTGCCATCAGCGACCTTTTCGGGATAGTCGGCGGGGAGCTGTTTTTT
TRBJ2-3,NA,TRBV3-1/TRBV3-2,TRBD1,CASTRTGGTDTQYF,TGTGCCAGCACCCGGACAGGGGGCACAGATACGCAGTATTTT
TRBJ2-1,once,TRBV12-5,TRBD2,CASGLTSGRDNEQFF,TGTGCTAGTGGCCTGACTAGCGGACGAGACAATGAGCAGTTCTTC
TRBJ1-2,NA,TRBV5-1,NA,CASSQGTDYGYTF,TGCGCCAGCAGCCAGGGGACGGACTATGGCTACACCTTC
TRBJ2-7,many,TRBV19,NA,CASSIGSVSEQYF,TGTGCCAGTAGTATAGGGTCAGTTTCCGAGCAGTACTTC
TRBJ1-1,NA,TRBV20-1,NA,CSAGRHTEAFF,TGCAGTGCTGGGAGACACACTGAAGCTTTCTTT
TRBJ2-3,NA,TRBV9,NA,CASSEPRAGTSTDTQYF,TGTGCCAGCAGCGAGCCCCGAGCGGGTACTAGCACAGATACGCAGTATTTT